Below are 20 T cell receptor beta chains sequenced from a single sample in a study of blood T cell repertoires in COVID-19. Assay used: immunoSEQ multiplex PCR; TCRdb lists only in-frame clones, some missing. Of a few hundred thousand clones in the sample, approximately 86% were seen once. The sequenced sample was peripheral blood. These receptors all stem from a man aged 18 to 35 with active or convalescent COVID-19.

The chain recombines TRBV5-4 with TRBJ1-2; D gene ambiguous. Trimming stripped 0 bases from V and 3 bases from J, with 9 bases between. Germline CDR1 and CDR2: SGHNT and YYREEE (reference sequence). CDR3 length: 14 amino acids. The CDR3 protein is CASSLGQVDYGYTF. The CDR3 nucleotides are TGTGCCAGCAGCTTGGGCCAGGTGGACTATGGCTACACCTTC.

The J gene is TRBJ1-4, the V gene TRBV19; D remains unclear. Germline V gene data show CDR1 as LNHDA and CDR2 as SQIVND (reference sequence). V dropped 5 bases and J dropped 8 bases, with 15 bases sitting between them. The CDR3 covers 14 residues. The CDR3 DNA reads TGTGCCAGTAGTCGCGAGGGAGTTAGCGAAAAACTGTTTTTT. Its translation is CASSREGVSEKLFF. Full variable domain (remainder filled in from reference TRBV19 and TRBJ1-4): DGGITQSPKYLFRKEGQNVTLSCEQNLNHDAMYWYRQDPGQGLRLIYYSQIVNDFQKGDIAEGYSVSREKKESFPLTVTSAQKNPTAFYLCASSREGVSEKLFFGSGTQLSVL.

The chain links TRBV2 to TRBJ1-2; the D gene is possibly TRBD1 (6 bases). Germline loops: CDR1 SNHLY, CDR2 FYNNEI. With 8 bases removed from V and 8 bases from J, the gap between germline ends came to 18 bases. The CDR3 extends over 13 amino acids. CDR3 sequence (DNA): TGTGCCAGCCAGAGCAACAGGGAAGGCGGCTACACCTTC. Translation gives CASQSNREGGYTF.

The chain uses TRBV6-5 and TRBJ2-7, with D possibly being TRBD2 (7 bases). Trimming removed 6 bases at V and 3 bases at J, with 18 bases between. Germline V gene lookup returns CDR1 MNHEY and CDR2 SVGAGI. The CDR3 covers 15 residues. DNA of the CDR3: TGTGCCAGCAGCCCCCCCCCGGGGGGCGGCTACGAGCAGTACTTC. This gives the protein CASSPPPGGGYEQYF.

The chain couples TRBV4-3 to TRBJ1-2, with 8 bases identical to TRBD1. This CDR3 is 15 amino acids long. The junction had 12 bases not matched to a gene; V was cut back by 4 bases and J by 8 bases. CDR1 is LGHNA and CDR2 is YSLEER in the germline V gene. The CDR3 spells CASSLKGAGGWGYTF. The CDR3 region has the DNA TGCGCCAGCAGCCTCAAGGGGGCAGGGGGCTGGGGCTACACCTTC.

The genes are TRBV2 and TRBJ2-5, with 8 bases identical to TRBD1. Germline assignment: CDR1 SNHLY and CDR2 FYNNEI. With V trimmed by 6 bases and J by 2 bases, 11 bases remained unmatched. This CDR3 spans 16 amino acids. The CDR3 reads CASSDSTGTGQETQYF. In DNA form, the CDR3 reads TGTGCCAGCAGCGACTCCACCGGGACAGGTCAAGAGACCCAGTACTTC.

This chain joins TRBV18 and TRBJ1-2; 8 bases line up with TRBD1. The germline V gene encodes CDR1 KGHSH and CDR2 LQKENI. The CDR3 totals 15 residues. V gave up 6 bases and J gave up 6 bases; unmatched junction bases: 12. The CDR3 DNA is TGTGCCAGCTCTCCCGGGACAGGTCTAGTGGATGGCTACACCTTC. The encoded protein is CASSPGTGLVDGYTF.

This chain connects TRBV12-5 to TRBJ2-7; maybe TRBD2 (6 bases). V was shortened by 5 bases and J by 0 bases, with 14 bases between the two germline ends. Germline V CDR1 and CDR2: LGHNT, FRNRAP. The CDR3 consists of 15 residues. CDR3 region: CASGGGTASSYEQYF. The CDR3 bases are TGTGCTAGTGGTGGAGGGACGGCGAGCTCCTACGAGCAGTACTTC.

The genes are TRBV6-1 and TRBJ1-1; D gene uncertain. Between the trimmed V and J ends, which lost 3 bases and 7 bases, there was a span of 6 bases. CDR1 and CDR2 from the germline V gene are MNHNS and SASEGT. This CDR3 is built from 11 residues. Here the CDR3 reads CASSESGEAFF. The CDR3 DNA reads as TGTGCCAGCAGTGAGTCGGGTGAAGCTTTCTTT.

The chain carries TRBV3-1 (or the pseudogene TRBV3-2) and TRBJ2-2, with D maybe TRBD1 (5 bases). Trimming shortened V by 8 bases and J by 5 bases, and 18 bases separated the two germline ends. Per germline, CDR1 LGHDT and CDR2 YNNKEL (reference sequence). The CDR3 length is 15 residues. The CDR3 sequence: CASAHLDRRTGELFF. The DNA for the CDR3 is TGTGCCAGCGCCCACCTAGACAGAAGGACCGGGGAGCTGTTTTTT.

The V and J genes are TRBV4-1 and TRBJ2-4, with D uncertain. This CDR3 has 14 residues. Deletions cut 3 bases from V and 2 bases from J, with 8 bases between. Germline CDR1 and CDR2: MGHRA and YSYEKL. As DNA, the CDR3 is TGCGCCAGCAGCCAGTACACCTCCAAAAACATTCAGTACTTC. Residues: CASSQYTSKNIQYF.

V and J are TRBV19 and TRBJ2-1; 8 nucleotides line up with TRBD2. V trimming: 3 bases; J trimming: 4 bases; junction bases outside the gene matches: 8. Germline V gives CDR1 LNHDA, CDR2 SQIVND (reference sequence). This CDR3 has 16 amino acids. The CDR3 DNA follows: TGTGCCAGTAGTATCGCTTGGGGCGGGGGGTACAATGAGCAGTTCTTC. It translates to CASSIAWGGGYNEQFF. The whole variable domain, remainder taken from reference TRBV19 and TRBJ2-1, is DGGITQSPKYLFRKEGQNVTLSCEQNLNHDAMYWYRQDPGQGLRLIYYSQIVNDFQKGDIAEGYSVSREKKESFPLTVTSAQKNPTAFYLCASSIAWGGGYNEQFFGPGTRLTVL.

V gene TRBV21-1 combines with J gene TRBJ1-2; the table assigns TRBD1, which was not confirmed against the DNA. TRBV21-1 is shown as a pseudogene. This CDR3 has 12 amino acids. CDR3 nucleotide sequence: TGTGCCAGCAGCCTAGGGGGTTACGGCTACACCTTC. Translated, it gives CASSLGGYGYTF.

This clone has a single count. This rearrangement joins TRBV9 to TRBJ2-1, with 14 bases identical to TRBD2. Trimming took 0 bases from V and 8 from J; bases not matched to a gene: 1. The CDR3 runs 15 residues. Germline values: CDR1 SGDLS, CDR2 YYNGEE. The CDR3: CASSVGLAGGHEQFF. The CDR3 DNA is TGTGCCAGCAGCGTAGGACTAGCGGGAGGGCATGAGCAGTTCTTC.

The chain couples TRBV5-5 to TRBJ1-4; 7 positions agree with TRBD1. This CDR3 has 13 amino acids. The V gene end was trimmed by 4 bases and the J gene end by 7 bases; junction bases not matched to a gene: 4. In germline, CDR1 is SGHKS, CDR2 YYEKEE (reference sequence). CDR3 sequence reads: CASSHPGGEKLFF. The CDR3 coding sequence is TGTGCCAGCAGCCACCCAGGGGGTGAAAAACTGTTTTTT.

This chain links TRBV24-1 with TRBJ2-1; 7 bases map to TRBD2. The CDR3 contains 16 residues. Germline assignment: CDR1 KGHDR and CDR2 SFDVKD. The V and J ends lost 3 bases and 0 bases, in that order; junction bases with no gene match: 4. CDR3 sequence (DNA): TGTGCCACCAGTGATAGGGGCGGGAGCTCCTACAATGAGCAGTTCTTC. Protein: CATSDRGGSSYNEQFF.

The chain combines TRBV29-1 with TRBJ2-1, with 7 bases matching TRBD2. Germline lookup yields CDR1 SQVTM and CDR2 ANQGSEA. The CDR3 consists of 13 residues. The V and J ends lost 7 bases and 2 bases, in that order; junction bases with no gene match: 5. DNA for the CDR3: TGCAGCGGGGAGCGGGAAGCCTACAATGAGCAGTTCTTC. Translating gives CSGEREAYNEQFF.

The chain has TRBV27 and TRBJ1-6; no firm D call. Trimming removed 6 bases at V and 13 bases at J, with 25 bases between. Germline loops: CDR1 MNHEY, CDR2 SMNVEV (reference sequence). CDR3 length: 16 residues. CDR3 bases: TGTGCCAGCAGCCCCGAGGCAGATCTTCCCGGGTCTCCCCTCCACTTT. It translates to CASSPEADLPGSPLHF.

This clone has just one count. This chain joins TRBV11-2 and TRBJ2-3; 8 bases match TRBD1. J gave up 4 bases and V 5 bases, and 11 bases lay outside the gene matches. CDR1 and CDR2 (germline): SGHAT, FQNNGV. This CDR3 spans 16 amino acids. This CDR3 reads CASSPGPGTGSDTQYF. CDR3 DNA sequence: TGTGCCAGCAGCCCAGGACCCGGGACAGGTTCAGATACGCAGTATTTT.

This rearrangement joins TRBV27 to TRBJ2-7; possibly TRBD2 for D (6 bases). The germline V gene has CDR1 MNHEY and CDR2 SMNVEV (reference sequence). This CDR3 contains 12 residues. V was cut by 6 bases and J by 1 base, with 7 bases left in between. CDR3 DNA: TGTGCCAGCAGGGACTATTCCTACGAGCAGTACTTC. Translating gives CASRDYSYEQYF.